The 22 T cell receptor beta chains in this list originate from one sample, sequenced in a study of blood T cell repertoires in COVID-19. The table came from immunoSEQ multiplex PCR; TCRdb's copy has only in-frame clones and leaves some out. The sample shows about 120,000 clones, roughly 84% of them seen only once. Specimen: peripheral blood. These receptors were obtained from a woman aged 40 to 50 with acute or convalescent COVID-19.

The chain is built from TRBV4-3 and TRBJ2-1, with 7 bases identical to TRBD2. V lost 4 bases, J lost 4 bases, and 10 bases stayed unmatched. In germline, CDR1 is LGHNA, CDR2 YSLEER. The CDR3 has 16 amino acids. The CDR3 nucleotides are TGCGCCAGCAGCCGCAAGCCTAGCGGTGATTACAATGAGCAGTTCTTC. Its protein is CASSRKPSGDYNEQFF.

The gene calls are TRBV4-3 and TRBJ2-3; 11 nucleotides agree with TRBD2. The CDR3 loop spans 16 amino acids. Germline CDR1 and CDR2: LGHNA and YSLEER. V was pared by 3 bases and J by 3 bases, with 5 bases of the junction left unmatched. Here the CDR3 DNA reads TGCGCCAGCAGCCAGCTACTAGCGGGGGAGACAGATACGCAGTATTTT. Translating gives CASSQLLAGETDTQYF.

This clone appeared once. The chain carries TRBV2 and TRBJ2-6, with TRBD1 identical over 8 bases. V shed 5 bases, J shed 4 bases, and the junction held 10 bases outside the gene matches. The germline gives CDR1 SNHLY, CDR2 FYNNEI. The CDR3 is made up of 17 amino acids. CDR3 region: CASSPGQGARGANVLTF. The DNA for the CDR3 is TGTGCCAGCAGTCCGGGGCAGGGGGCGCGGGGGGCCAACGTCCTGACTTTC.

This chain joins TRBV10-3 and TRBJ1-2; possible D gene TRBD1, 6 bases. There are 13 residues in the CDR3. V lost 6 bases and J lost 6, with 14 bases in between. Germline loops: CDR1 ENHRY, CDR2 SYGVKD. The CDR3 region has the DNA TGTGCCATCAGGGCACAGGGTTCCGATGGCTACACCTTC. Its translation is CAIRAQGSDGYTF.

The chain joins TRBV4-1 to TRBJ1-2, with TRBD1 matching over 10 bases. The V gene end was trimmed by 4 bases and the J gene end by 7 bases; junction bases not matched to a gene: 6. CDR1 is MGHRA and CDR2 is YSYEKL in the germline V gene. The CDR3 length is 14 residues. The CDR3 DNA follows: TGCGCCAGCAGCCGGGCGGACAGGGGGGGTGGCTACACCTTC. Translating it yields CASSRADRGGGYTF.

The rearrangement uses TRBV5-6 and TRBJ2-5; perhaps TRBD1 as D (6 bases). CDR1 is SGHDT and CDR2 is YYEEEE in the germline V gene. The V gene lost 5 bases and the J gene lost 1 base, with 12 bases spanning the gap. The CDR3 sequence is 14 residues long. DNA of the CDR3: TGTGCCAGCAGGGTACAGGGTTTCCAAGAGACCCAGTACTTC. It specifies CASRVQGFQETQYF.

The CDR3 sequence is CASSSIRRGRHEQFF. CDR3 bases: TGTGCCAGCAGTTCAATTCGGAGGGGGCGCCATGAGCAGTTCTTC. The V call is TRBV6-5, the J call TRBJ2-1, with D perhaps TRBD1 (7 bases). Germline CDR1 reads MNHEY; CDR2 reads SVGAGI. Trimming took off 4 bases at V and 8 bases at J, with 18 bases between the two ends. The CDR3 runs to 15 residues.

V and J are TRBV25-1 and TRBJ1-1; D remains unclear. The CDR3 runs to 11 residues. CDR1 is MGHDK and CDR2 is SYGVNS in the germline V gene. With 7 bases removed from V and 7 bases from J, the gap between germline ends came to 10 bases. For the CDR3, the DNA is TGTGCCAGCATCGGAGTGGGTGAAGCTTTCTTT. It specifies CASIGVGEAFF.

The rearrangement uses TRBV6-5 and TRBJ2-7; 7 bases line up with TRBD1. The V segment lost 6 bases and the J segment 5 bases; nucleotides outside the gene matches: 10. Germline V gene lookup returns CDR1 MNHEY and CDR2 SVGAGI. CDR3 length: 14 residues. CDR3 nucleotide sequence: TGTGCCAGCAGGGGCAAGACAGGGAAAAACGAGCAGTACTTC. Translation gives CASRGKTGKNEQYF.

This chain uses TRBV24-1 with TRBJ1-2; the match to TRBD1 covers 11 bases. After removal of 2 bases from V and 1 base from J, the junction contained 5 bases not matched to a gene. CDR3 length: 17 amino acids. Germline V lookup: CDR1 KGHDR, CDR2 SFDVKD. CDR3 protein: CATSDSDRGQGNYGYTF. In DNA, the CDR3 is TGTGCCACCAGTGATTCGGACAGGGGGCAGGGTAACTATGGCTACACCTTC.

The chain recombines TRBV5-1 with TRBJ1-2, with D perhaps matching TRBD1 (5 bases). Germline CDR1 reads SGHRS; CDR2 reads YFSETQ. Trimming removed 4 bases from V and 2 bases from J, with 6 bases in between. The CDR3 totals 12 residues. In DNA form, the CDR3 reads TGCGCCAGCAGCGACAGCAACTATGGCTACACCTTC. Amino acids: CASSDSNYGYTF.

The count of this clone is one. The chain employs TRBV30 and TRBJ1-5; 8 positions match TRBD1. The CDR3 runs 14 residues. In germline, CDR1 is GTSNPN, CDR2 SVGIG (reference sequence). Unmatched junction bases numbered 7, after V lost 3 bases and J lost 6 bases. This CDR3 reads CAWRTGGSRQPQHF. CDR3 DNA sequence: TGTGCCTGGAGAACAGGGGGGAGTCGTCAGCCCCAGCATTTT.

The chain carries TRBV7-8 and TRBJ2-1; tentative D call: TRBD1 (5 bases). Germline CDR1 is SGHVS and CDR2 is FQNEAQ. CDR3 size: 17 residues. Trimming stripped 3 bases from V and 2 bases from J, with 17 bases between. The CDR3 nucleotides read TGTGCCAGCAGCTTCCCCAGGCAGAGCAGGGCCTACAATGAGCAGTTCTTC. Residues: CASSFPRQSRAYNEQFF.

The V call is TRBV23-1, the J call TRBJ2-5; 8 bases agree with TRBD1. TRBV23-1 is an ORF for which the function is uncertain. There are 16 residues in the CDR3. V was pared by 5 bases and J by 1 base, with 9 bases of the junction left unmatched. DNA of the CDR3: TGCGCCAGCAGTGACCGGGACAGGACAATCCAAGAGACCCAGTACTTC. Its protein is CASSDRDRTIQETQYF.

The CDR3 here is CASITGTSEGDTQYF. The DNA of the CDR3 is TGCGCCAGCATTACGGGGACTAGCGAGGGAGATACGCAGTATTTT. The chain is built from TRBV5-1 and TRBJ2-3; 10 positions match TRBD2. This CDR3 has 15 amino acids. Unmatched junction bases numbered 9, after V lost 6 bases and J lost 5 bases. Per the germline V gene, CDR1 is SGHRS and CDR2 is YFSETQ.

This clone has a single count. This chain links TRBV15 with TRBJ1-5, with 9 bases that match TRBD1. V lost 6 bases, J lost 1 base, and 4 bases stayed unmatched. CDR1 and CDR2 from the germline V gene are LNHNV and YYDKDF (reference sequence). This CDR3 is built from 15 residues. The CDR3 bases are TGTGCCACCAGGTACGGACAGGGGAGCAATCAGCCCCAGCATTTT. Translation: CATRYGQGSNQPQHF.

In its sample, this clone ranks as medium-sized. This chain connects TRBV27 to TRBJ1-1; maybe TRBD1 (5 bases). V lost 6 bases and J 9 bases, leaving 14 bases between the germline ends. The CDR3 is made up of 12 amino acids. Looked up from germline, CDR1 is MNHEY and CDR2 is SMNVEV (reference sequence). The CDR3 loop is CASRASTEKAFF. The CDR3 region has the DNA TGTGCCAGCAGGGCCTCGACAGAAAAAGCTTTCTTT.

The gene calls are TRBV18 and TRBJ1-1; 9 bases line up with TRBD1. J was trimmed by 4 bases and V by 5 bases; bases with no gene match: 11. This CDR3 is 16 amino acids long. Germline V lookup: CDR1 KGHSH, CDR2 LQKENI. CDR3 in amino acids: CASSKEQGAAGTEAFF. The CDR3 DNA reads TGTGCCAGCTCAAAGGAACAGGGGGCGGCGGGCACTGAAGCTTTCTTT.

V usage is TRBV7-9 and J usage is TRBJ1-5; 7 bases are a match to TRBD1. In germline, CDR1 is SEHNR, CDR2 FQNEAQ (reference sequence). Losses at the gene ends were 5 bases for V and 6 bases for J; bases not matched to a gene: 4. The CDR3 covers 13 residues. The CDR3 DNA reads TGTGCCAGCAGCCGACAGGGCGGTCAGCCCCAGCATTTT. It specifies CASSRQGGQPQHF.

The rearrangement links TRBV2 to TRBJ2-1, with 10 bases that match TRBD2. Germline CDR1 is SNHLY and CDR2 is FYNNEI. Trimming cost V 5 bases and J 2 bases; bases outside gene matches: 3. The CDR3 is made up of 15 amino acids. CDR3 nucleotide sequence: TGTGCCAGCAGTAAAGGACTAGCGGCCTACAATGAGCAGTTCTTC. It codes for CASSKGLAAYNEQFF.

Only one count was recorded for this clone. V is TRBV15 and J is TRBJ2-1; D not certain. V was clipped by 0 bases and J by 8 bases, with 14 bases between them. This CDR3 is built from 15 residues. CDR1 is LNHNV, CDR2 YYDKDF, per germline (reference sequence). The CDR3 here is CATSRDRLVPYEQFF. The CDR3 coding sequence is TGTGCCACCAGCAGAGATAGGCTAGTTCCCTATGAGCAGTTCTTC.

This clone was seen a single time. V gene TRBV4-1 combines with J gene TRBJ2-1; 11 bases are a match to TRBD2. Germline trimming cut 2 bases from V and 4 bases from J; bases unmatched to any gene: 4. The CDR3 is 16 amino acids. Looked up from germline, CDR1 is MGHRA and CDR2 is YSYEKL. The chain's CDR3 is CASSQKTSGIYNEQFF. In DNA, the CDR3 is TGCGCCAGCAGCCAAAAGACTAGCGGGATTTACAATGAGCAGTTCTTC.